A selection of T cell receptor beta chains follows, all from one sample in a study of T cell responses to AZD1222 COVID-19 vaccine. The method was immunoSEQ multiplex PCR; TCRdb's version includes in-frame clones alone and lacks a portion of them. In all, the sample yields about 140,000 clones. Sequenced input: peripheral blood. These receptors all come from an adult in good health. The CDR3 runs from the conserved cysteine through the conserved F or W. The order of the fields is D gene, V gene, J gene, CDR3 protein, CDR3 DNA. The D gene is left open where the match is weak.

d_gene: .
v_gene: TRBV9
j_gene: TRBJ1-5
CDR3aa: CASSVSGQSNQPQHF
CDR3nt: TGTGCCAGCAGCGTATCAGGGCAGAGCAATCAGCCCCAGCATTTT

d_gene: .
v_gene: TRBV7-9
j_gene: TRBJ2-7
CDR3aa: CASSSGQEGYEQYF
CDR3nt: TGTGCCAGCAGCTCCGGGCAGGAAGGGTACGAGCAGTACTTC

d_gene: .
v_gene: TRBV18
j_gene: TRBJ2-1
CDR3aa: CASSPGGTAYNEQFF
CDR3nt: TGTGCCAGCTCACCCGGGGGGACAGCATACAATGAGCAGTTCTTC

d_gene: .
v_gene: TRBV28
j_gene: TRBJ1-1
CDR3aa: CASSLGGRAFF
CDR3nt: TGTGCCAGCAGTCTCGGGGGGAGGGCTTTCTTT

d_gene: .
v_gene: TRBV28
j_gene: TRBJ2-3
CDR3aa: CASSPVGTDTQYF
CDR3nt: TGTGCCAGCAGCCCCGTGGGCACAGATACGCAGTATTTT

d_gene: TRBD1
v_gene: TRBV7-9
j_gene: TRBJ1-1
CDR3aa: CASSLAIIGQGSTEAFF
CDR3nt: TGTGCCAGCAGCTTAGCCATCATAGGACAGGGGTCCACTGAAGCTTTCTTT

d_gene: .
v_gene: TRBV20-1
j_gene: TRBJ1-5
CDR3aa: CSASSGHHSNQPQHF
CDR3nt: TGCAGTGCTAGTTCTGGGCATCATAGCAATCAGCCCCAGCATTTT

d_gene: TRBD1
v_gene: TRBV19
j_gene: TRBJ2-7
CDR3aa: CASSAGTGGSYEQYF
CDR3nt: TGTGCCAGTAGTGCCGGGACAGGCGGCTCCTACGAGCAGTACTTC

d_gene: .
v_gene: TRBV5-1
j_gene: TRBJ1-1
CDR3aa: CASSLVGGTPAFF
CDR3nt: TGCGCCAGCAGCTTGGTAGGGGGTACCCCGGCTTTCTTT

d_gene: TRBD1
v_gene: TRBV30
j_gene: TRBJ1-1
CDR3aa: CAWRTGVLAEAFF
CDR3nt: TGTGCCTGGAGGACAGGGGTTCTCGCTGAAGCTTTCTTT

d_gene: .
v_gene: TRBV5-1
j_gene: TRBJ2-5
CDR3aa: CASSFNQETQYF
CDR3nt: TGCGCCAGCAGCTTCAACCAAGAGACCCAGTACTTC

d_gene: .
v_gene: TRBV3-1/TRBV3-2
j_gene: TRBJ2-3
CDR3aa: CASSPETGLGADTQYF
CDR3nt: TGTGCCAGCAGCCCGGAGACAGGATTGGGGGCAGATACGCAGTATTTT

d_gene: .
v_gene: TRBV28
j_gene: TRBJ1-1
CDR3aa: CASSPRSTEAFF
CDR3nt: TGTGCCAGCAGTCCCCGTAGCACTGAAGCTTTCTTT

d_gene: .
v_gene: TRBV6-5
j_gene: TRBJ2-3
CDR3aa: CASAPARGADTQYF
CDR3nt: TGTGCCAGCGCCCCCGCTAGGGGGGCAGATACGCAGTATTTT

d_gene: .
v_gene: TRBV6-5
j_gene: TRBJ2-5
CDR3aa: CASSYRGLGTGQTQYF
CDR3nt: TGTGCCAGCAGTTACCGGGGCTTAGGGACTGGCCAGACCCAGTACTTC

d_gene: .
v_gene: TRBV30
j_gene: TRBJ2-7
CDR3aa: CAWSPLGGHEQYF
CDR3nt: TGTGCCTGGAGTCCCTTGGGGGGGCACGAGCAGTACTTC

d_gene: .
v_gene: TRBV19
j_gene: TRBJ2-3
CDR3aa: CASSVLVEGGLDTQYF
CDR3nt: TGTGCCAGTAGTGTCCTCGTAGAGGGGGGACTAGATACGCAGTATTTT

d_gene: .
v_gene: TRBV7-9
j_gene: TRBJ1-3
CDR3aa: CASTPVPNDGNTIYF
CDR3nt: TGTGCCAGCACCCCGGTCCCGAACGATGGAAACACCATATATTTT

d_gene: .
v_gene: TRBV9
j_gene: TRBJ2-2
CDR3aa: CASSAHTGELFF
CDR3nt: TGTGCCAGCAGCGCTCACACCGGGGAGCTGTTTTTT

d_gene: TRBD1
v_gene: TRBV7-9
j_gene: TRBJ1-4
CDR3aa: CASSLRAGGGEKLFF
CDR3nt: TGTGCCAGCAGCTTAAGGGCAGGGGGTGGTGAAAAACTGTTTTTT

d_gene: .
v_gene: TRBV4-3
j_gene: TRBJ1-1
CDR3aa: CASSQEWESGTEAFF
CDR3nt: TGCGCCAGCAGCCAAGAATGGGAATCGGGAACTGAAGCTTTCTTT

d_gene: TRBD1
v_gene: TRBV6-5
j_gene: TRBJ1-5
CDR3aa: CASRAGTGGRPQHF
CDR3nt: TGTGCCAGCAGGGCCGGGACAGGGGGGCGGCCCCAGCATTTT

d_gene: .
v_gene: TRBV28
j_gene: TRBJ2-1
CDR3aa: CASSFLDASSYNEQFF
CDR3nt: TGTGCCAGCAGTTTCCTAGACGCGAGCTCCTACAATGAGCAGTTCTTC

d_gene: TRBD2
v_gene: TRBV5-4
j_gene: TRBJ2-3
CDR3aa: CASSSPTSGGSSDTQYF
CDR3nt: TGTGCCAGCAGCTCCCCTACTAGCGGGGGGTCTTCAGATACGCAGTATTTT

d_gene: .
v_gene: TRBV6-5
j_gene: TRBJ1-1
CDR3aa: CASSYSGSTEAFF
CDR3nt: TGTGCCAGCAGTTACAGTGGAAGCACTGAAGCTTTCTTT

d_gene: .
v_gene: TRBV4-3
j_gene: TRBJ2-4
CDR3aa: CASSQEEGTIQYF
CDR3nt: TGCGCCAGCAGCCAAGAGGAGGGAACCATTCAGTACTTC

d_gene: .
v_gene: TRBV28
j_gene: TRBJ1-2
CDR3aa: CATTPEGLYGYTF
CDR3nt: TGTGCCACCACCCCGGAGGGTCTCTATGGCTACACCTTC

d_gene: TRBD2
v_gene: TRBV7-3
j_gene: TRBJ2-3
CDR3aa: CASSFTGGPPGDTQYF
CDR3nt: TGTGCCAGCAGCTTTACGGGGGGGCCCCCGGGCGATACGCAGTATTTT

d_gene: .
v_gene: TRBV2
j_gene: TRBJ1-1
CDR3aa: CASQFGRFTNTEAFF
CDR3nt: TGTGCCAGCCAATTCGGCAGGTTCACGAACACTGAAGCTTTCTTT

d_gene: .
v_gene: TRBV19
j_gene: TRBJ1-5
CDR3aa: CASSTGAQPQHF
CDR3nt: TGTGCCAGTAGTACCGGGGCACAGCCCCAGCATTTT

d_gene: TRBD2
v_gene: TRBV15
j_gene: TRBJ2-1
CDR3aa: CATSSRLAGSYNEQFF
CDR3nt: TGTGCCACCAGCTCCAGACTAGCGGGGAGTTACAATGAGCAGTTCTTC

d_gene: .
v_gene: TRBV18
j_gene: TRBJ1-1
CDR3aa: CASSQKPPPSNTEAFF
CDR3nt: TGTGCCAGCTCACAAAAACCACCTCCCTCGAACACTGAAGCTTTCTTT

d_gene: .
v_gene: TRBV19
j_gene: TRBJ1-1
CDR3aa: CASSRVGNTEAFF
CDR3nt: TGTGCCAGTAGTAGGGTCGGTAACACTGAAGCTTTCTTT

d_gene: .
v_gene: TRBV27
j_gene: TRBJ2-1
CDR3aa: CASSLIRGFNYNEQFF
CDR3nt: TGTGCCAGCAGTTTAATACGGGGTTTCAACTACAATGAGCAGTTCTTC

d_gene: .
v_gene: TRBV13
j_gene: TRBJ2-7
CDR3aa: CASSLALTRGPGEEQYF
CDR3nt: TGTGCCAGCAGCTTAGCCCTCACTAGGGGACCGGGAGAGGAGCAGTACTTC

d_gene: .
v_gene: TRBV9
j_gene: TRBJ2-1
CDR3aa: CASGMTHNEQFF
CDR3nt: TGTGCCAGCGGAATGACACACAATGAGCAGTTCTTC

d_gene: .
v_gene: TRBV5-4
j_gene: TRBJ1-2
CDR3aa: CASSLGTVGIYTF
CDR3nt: TGTGCCAGCAGCTTGGGGACAGTCGGTATATACACCTTC

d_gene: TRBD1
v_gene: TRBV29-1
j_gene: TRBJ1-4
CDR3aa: CSVAGQGLSGEKLFF
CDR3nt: TGCAGCGTGGCCGGACAGGGCTTATCGGGTGAAAAACTGTTTTTT

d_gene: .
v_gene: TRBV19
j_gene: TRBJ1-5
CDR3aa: CASSTYRVGNQPQHF
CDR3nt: TGTGCCAGTAGTACCTACAGGGTGGGCAATCAGCCCCAGCATTTT

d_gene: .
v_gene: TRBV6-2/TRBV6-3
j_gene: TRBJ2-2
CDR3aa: CASSYSKGQGLWNTGELFF
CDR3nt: TGTGCCAGCAGTTACTCGAAGGGGCAGGGATTGTGGAACACCGGGGAGCTGTTTTTT

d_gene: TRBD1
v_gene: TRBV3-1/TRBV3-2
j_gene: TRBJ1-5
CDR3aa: CASSQNPTGSGQPQHF
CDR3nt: TGTGCCAGCAGCCAGAATCCGACAGGGTCGGGTCAGCCCCAGCATTTT

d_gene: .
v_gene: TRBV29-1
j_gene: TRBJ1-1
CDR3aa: CSVQQGPGTEAFF
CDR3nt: TGCAGCGTCCAACAGGGACCGGGGACTGAAGCTTTCTTT

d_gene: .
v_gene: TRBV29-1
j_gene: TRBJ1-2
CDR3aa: CSVGQVVSLHYYGYTF
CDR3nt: TGCAGCGTTGGACAGGTGGTCTCCTTACATTACTATGGCTACACCTTC

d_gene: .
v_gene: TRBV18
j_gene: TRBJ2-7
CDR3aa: CASSTPEAQANPYEQYF
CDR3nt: TGTGCCAGCTCTACCCCAGAGGCCCAGGCTAATCCCTACGAGCAGTACTTC

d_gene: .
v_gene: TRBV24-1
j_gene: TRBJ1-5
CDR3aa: CATLGTPSNQPQHF
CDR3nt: TGTGCCACCTTGGGGACACCGAGCAATCAGCCCCAGCATTTT

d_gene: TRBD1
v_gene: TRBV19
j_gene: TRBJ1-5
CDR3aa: CASSATTGESQPQHF
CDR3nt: TGTGCCAGTAGCGCAACTACAGGGGAGTCCCAGCCCCAGCATTTT

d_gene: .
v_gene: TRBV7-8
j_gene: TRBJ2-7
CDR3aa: CASSNYEQYF
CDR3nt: TGTGCCAGCAGCAACTACGAGCAGTACTTC

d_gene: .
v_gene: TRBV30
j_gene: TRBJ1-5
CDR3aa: CAWSGSNQPQHF
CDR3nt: TGTGCCTGGAGCGGTAGCAATCAGCCCCAGCATTTT